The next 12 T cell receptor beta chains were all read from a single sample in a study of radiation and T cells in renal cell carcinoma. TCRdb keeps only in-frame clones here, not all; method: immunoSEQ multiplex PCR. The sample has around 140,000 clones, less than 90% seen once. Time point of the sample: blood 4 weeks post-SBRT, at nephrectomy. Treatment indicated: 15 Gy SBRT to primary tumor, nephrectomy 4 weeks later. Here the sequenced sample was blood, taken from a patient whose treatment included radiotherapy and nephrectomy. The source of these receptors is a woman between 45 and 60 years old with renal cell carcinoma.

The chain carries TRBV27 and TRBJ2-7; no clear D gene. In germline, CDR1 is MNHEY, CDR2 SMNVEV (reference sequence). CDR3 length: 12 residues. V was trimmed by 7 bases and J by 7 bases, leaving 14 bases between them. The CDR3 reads CASMGSSLEQYF. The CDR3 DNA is TGTGCCAGCATGGGCAGCTCCCTAGAGCAGTACTTC.

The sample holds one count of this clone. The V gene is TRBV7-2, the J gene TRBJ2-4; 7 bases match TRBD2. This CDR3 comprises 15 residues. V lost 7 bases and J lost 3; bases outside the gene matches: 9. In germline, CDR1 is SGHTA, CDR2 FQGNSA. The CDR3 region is CASTESGTYKNIQYF. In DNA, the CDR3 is TGTGCCAGCACCGAGAGCGGGACTTACAAAAACATTCAGTACTTC.

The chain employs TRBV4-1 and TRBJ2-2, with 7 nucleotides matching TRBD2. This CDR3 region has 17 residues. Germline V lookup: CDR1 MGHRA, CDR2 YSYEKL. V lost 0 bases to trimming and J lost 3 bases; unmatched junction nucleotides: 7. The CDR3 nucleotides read TGCGCCAGCAGCCAAGAGGGCGGGGGAGACCACACCGGGGAGCTGTTTTTT. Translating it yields CASSQEGGGDHTGELFF.

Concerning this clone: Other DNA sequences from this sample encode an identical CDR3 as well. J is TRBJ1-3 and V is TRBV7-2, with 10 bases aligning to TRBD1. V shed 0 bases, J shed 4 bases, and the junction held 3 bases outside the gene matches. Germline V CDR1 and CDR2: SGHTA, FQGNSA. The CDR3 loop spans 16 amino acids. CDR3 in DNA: TGTGCCAGCAGCTTAGCGGGGACAGGGGTGGGAAACACCATATATTTT. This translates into CASSLAGTGVGNTIYF. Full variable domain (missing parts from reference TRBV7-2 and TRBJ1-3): GAGVSQSPSNKVTEKGKDVELRCDPISGHTALYWYRQSLGQGLEFLIYFQGNSAPDKSGLPSDRFSAERTGGSVSTLTIQRTQQEDSAVYLCASSLAGTGVGNTIYFGEGSWLTVV.

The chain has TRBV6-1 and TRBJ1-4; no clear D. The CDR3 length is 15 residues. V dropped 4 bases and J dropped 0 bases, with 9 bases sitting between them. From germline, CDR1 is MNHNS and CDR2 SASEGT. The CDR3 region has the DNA TGTGCCAGCAGTGTGACGGAAACAACTAATGAAAAACTGTTTTTT. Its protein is CASSVTETTNEKLFF.

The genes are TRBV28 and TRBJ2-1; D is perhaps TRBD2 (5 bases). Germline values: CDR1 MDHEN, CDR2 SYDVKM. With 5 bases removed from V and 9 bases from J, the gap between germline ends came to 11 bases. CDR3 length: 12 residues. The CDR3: CASSLTRIEQFF. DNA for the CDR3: TGTGCCAGCAGTCTTACTAGGATTGAGCAGTTCTTC. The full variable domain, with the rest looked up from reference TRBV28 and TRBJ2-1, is DVKVTQSSRYLVKRTGEKVFLECVQDMDHENMFWYRQDPGLGLRLIYFSYDVKMKEKGDIPEGYSVSREKKERFSLILESASTNQTSMYLCASSLTRIEQFFGPGTRLTVL.

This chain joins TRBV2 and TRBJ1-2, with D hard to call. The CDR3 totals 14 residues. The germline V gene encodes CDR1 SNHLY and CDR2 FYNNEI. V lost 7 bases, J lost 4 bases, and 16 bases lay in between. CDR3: CASTELGRSYGYTF. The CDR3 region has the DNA TGTGCCAGCACCGAACTGGGGAGATCCTATGGCTACACCTTC.

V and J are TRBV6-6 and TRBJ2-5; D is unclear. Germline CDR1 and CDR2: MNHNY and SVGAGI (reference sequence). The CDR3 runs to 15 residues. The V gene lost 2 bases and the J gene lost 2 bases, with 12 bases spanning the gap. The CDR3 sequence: CASSYASASQETQYF. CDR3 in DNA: TGTGCCAGCAGTTACGCCAGCGCCTCGCAAGAGACCCAGTACTTC.

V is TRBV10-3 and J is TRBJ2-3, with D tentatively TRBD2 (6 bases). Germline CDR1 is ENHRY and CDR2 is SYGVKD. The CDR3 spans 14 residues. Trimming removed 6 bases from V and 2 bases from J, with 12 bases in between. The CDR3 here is CAIRKGTDTDTQYF. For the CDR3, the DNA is TGTGCCATCAGAAAGGGGACTGACACAGATACGCAGTATTTT.

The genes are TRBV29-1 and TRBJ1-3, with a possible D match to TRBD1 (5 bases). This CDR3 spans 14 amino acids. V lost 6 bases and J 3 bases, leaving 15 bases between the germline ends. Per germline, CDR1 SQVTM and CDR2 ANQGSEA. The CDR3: CSVADTLGGNTIYF. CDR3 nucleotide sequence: TGCAGCGTAGCGGACACTCTCGGTGGAAACACCATATATTTT.

CDR3 loop: CASCRSGLNPNEQFF. For the CDR3, the DNA is TGTGCCAGCTGTCGGTCCGGACTGAACCCTAATGAGCAGTTCTTC. The chain uses TRBV6-1 and TRBJ2-1, with D possibly being TRBD2 (5 bases). The CDR3 runs to 15 residues. Germline loops: CDR1 MNHNS, CDR2 SASEGT. Trimming stripped 8 bases from V and 7 bases from J, with 21 bases between.

CDR3 nucleotides: TGCGCCAGCAGCCTCTCTAGAAGAACCGGGGAGCTGTTTTTT. As protein: CASSLSRRTGELFF. The rearrangement links TRBV5-1 to TRBJ2-2, with D hard to call. The CDR3 covers 14 residues. The germline CDR1 and CDR2 sequences are SGHRS and YFSETQ. V lost 4 bases and J 5 bases, leaving 12 bases between the germline ends. Drawing the rest from reference TRBV5-1 and TRBJ2-2, the complete variable domain is KAGVTQTPRYLIKTRGQQVTLSCSPISGHRSVSWYQQTPGQGLQFLFEYFSETQRNKGNFPGRFSGRQFSNSRSEMNVSTLELGDSALYLCASSLSRRTGELFFGEGSRLTVL.